This is a list of T cell receptor beta chains from one sample in a study of T cell clonotyping in hematopoietic cell transplantation. Generated by immunoSEQ multiplex PCR, the TCRdb table keeps only in-frame clones and is missing some. Of 70,000 or so clones listed, approximately 94% were seen once; the top ten hold roughly 1.7%. Material: peripheral blood mononuclear cells. These receptors all come from a man aged 50-59 years in good health. Some clones in this sample may be carry-over from other donors' samples. CDR3s include the opening cysteine and the closing phenylalanine or tryptophan. A clone size is listed for some rows: how often the clone was seen (once, few, many), or a class if it is expanded.

>.|TRBV10-3|TRBJ2-2
CATRDRDSGELFF
>.|TRBV2|TRBJ1-3
CASRGAAKGNTIYF
>.|TRBV30|TRBJ1-5
CAWSVSGMINQPQHF
>.|TRBV5-1|TRBJ1-4
CASSLRTGEKLFF
>.|TRBV28|TRBJ2-3
CASSAQDARPWNTQYF
>.|TRBV10-2|TRBJ1-5
CASSGLGRDQPQHF
>.|TRBV6-5|TRBJ1-6
CASSYNSGSGSPLHF
>.|TRBV4-2|TRBJ2-1
CASSQVGGRENEQFF
>.|TRBV28|TRBJ2-7
CASSISSGTGTGLVEQYF
>once|TRBV5-6|TRBJ1-6
CASSYDRGWSSPLHF
>.|TRBV27|TRBJ2-1
CASRGLAGGFEQFF
>.|TRBV19|TRBJ1-2
CASSIESTGLGGYTF
>.|TRBV4-3|TRBJ2-3
CASSQVSGWADTQYF
>.|TRBV6-1|TRBJ2-2
CASGMSGGGELFF
>.|TRBV5-5|TRBJ1-6
CASSSLDSSYNSPLHF
>.|TRBV30|TRBJ2-2
CAWSYSGRPWRELFF
>.|TRBV10-3|TRBJ2-1
CAISESAGDTFEQFF
>few|TRBV6-5|TRBJ2-7
CASSYLGSAYEQYF
>.|TRBV10-3|TRBJ2-2
CAISGLAGSGSTGELFF
>once|TRBV9|TRBJ2-1
CASSSTGSLYNEQFF
>.|TRBV6-6|TRBJ1-2
CASSQQGSNYGYTF
>.|TRBV7-3|TRBJ2-2
CASSQLDRGQGGELFF
>.|TRBV7-2|TRBJ1-2
CASSFWGDDGYTF
>.|TRBV5-1|TRBJ2-2
CASSMRGARTGELFF
>once|TRBV9|TRBJ2-3
CASSVGVSDRGFTDTQYF
>.|TRBV6-5|TRBJ2-7
CASSSDSGKEIEQYF
>once|TRBV7-8|TRBJ2-3
CASSLWTGGSTDTQYF
>.|TRBV19|TRBJ2-5
CASSTYDGNGETQYF
>.|TRBV11-2|TRBJ2-1
CASSFGPRDARGQFF
>once|TRBV6-1|TRBJ1-5
CASSEGSGGRQPQHF
>.|TRBV6-6|TRBJ1-1
CASSPRDRAGTEAFF
>once|TRBV19|TRBJ2-7
CASSGTVGREQYF
>.|TRBV9|TRBJ2-2
CASSVHLAGGNRNTGELFF
>.|TRBV5-1|TRBJ1-1
CASSFPEGQPGRLNTEAFF
>.|TRBV5-1|TRBJ2-1
CASSLGNEQFF
>.|TRBV2|TRBJ2-4
CASEPREGENIQYF
>.|TRBV30|TRBJ1-1
CAWNGGLNTEAFF
>.|TRBV5-1|TRBJ1-5
CASSPTGLNGNQPQHF
>.|TRBV19|TRBJ2-7
CASRGLAGVNEQYF
>.|TRBV28|TRBJ2-5
CASTWTVQETQYF
>once|TRBV28|TRBJ2-5
CASSLSSKATQYF
>.|TRBV6-5|TRBJ1-5
CASSKTGYSNQPQHF
>.|TRBV19|TRBJ1-2
CASSDRSYGYTF
>.|TRBV27|TRBJ1-2
CASSREGFYKGDGYTF
>.|TRBV6-1|TRBJ2-1
CASSESLWEQFF
>.|TRBV7-7|TRBJ2-5
CASSLVAGGRETQYF
>.|TRBV29-1|TRBJ2-1
CSVESGGSYNEQFF